The clone carrying this TCR beta chain showed up just a few times. The CDR3 length is 13 residues. Germline CDR1 and CDR2: MDHEN and SYDVKM. Losses at the gene ends were 4 bases for V and 7 bases for J; bases not matched to a gene: 4. The sample is drawn from a study of blood T cell repertoires in COVID-19. The age range of participants was about 18 to 95 years, with residence in more than 20 US areas. Participants reported their clinical history, and cohort assignment relied on those reports. Assay used: immunoSEQ multiplex PCR; TCRdb lists only in-frame clones, some missing. The sample has 150,000 or so clones, over 70% seen once.

Sequenced input: PBMCs or T cells enriched from blood (not recorded which). This receptor was identified in a man aged 65-85 years who had been exposed to COVID-19. The J gene is TRBJ1-3, the V gene TRBV28; 7 bases map to TRBD1. The CDR3 protein is CASSYLQGNTIYF. Here the CDR3 DNA reads TGTGCCAGCAGTTATTTACAGGGGAACACCATATATTTT. The entire variable domain, with the rest obtained from reference TRBV28 and TRBJ1-3, is as follows: DVKVTQSSRYLVKRTGEKVFLECVQDMDHENMFWYRQDPGLGLRLIYFSYDVKMKEKGDIPEGYSVSREKKERFSLILESASTNQTSMYLCASSYLQGNTIYFGEGSWLTVV.